These 10 T cell receptor beta chains were all obtained from the same sample, sequenced in a study of tumor and adjacent non-tumor tissue in lung cancer (dated 2018 in TCRdb). RNA was isolated from bulk, unsorted tissue, and RNA quality was assessed with a NanoDrop ND-1000 and an Agilent 2100. Receptor libraries were prepared by multiplex PCR. The data were produced on an Illumina HiSeq 2500. TCRbeta libraries were constructed through three rounds of nested PCR with primers (Table S4) according to protocols modified from ARM-PCR. Clones were called with MiXCR by TCRdb after fastp trimmed the public reads at Q25, and only in-frame beta chains were retained. Under each unique CDR3 protein, matching rows form one entry showing the most common genes and DNA. The sample table records 75,000 to 95,000 distinct CDR3 sequences; 65% to 75% of these occur just once. The ten biggest clones cover approximately 16% of the sample.

Sequenced input: lung tumor tissue. These receptors were taken from a man aged 55 to 70 with non-small cell lung cancer.

This clonotype was detected only a few times. The CDR3 is CASSTSIGELFF. In DNA, the CDR3 is TGTGCCAGCAGCACTAGTATCGGGGAGCTGTTTTTT. J is TRBJ2-2 and V is TRBV7-8; D perhaps matches TRBD2 (5 bases). CDR1 is SGHVS and CDR2 is FQNEAQ in the germline V gene. The CDR3 is made up of 12 amino acids. V was pared by 5 bases and J by 7 bases, with 8 bases between.

This clonotype showed up many times. This sequence joins TRBV12-3 or TRBV12-4 and TRBJ1-5, with D uncertain. This CDR3 has 16 amino acids. V lost 3 bases, J lost 2 bases, and 14 bases lay in between. The CDR3 DNA sequence: TGTGCCAGCAGTTTTACTCGACCGGGTGGCAATCAGCCCCAGCATTTT. Translating it yields CASSFTRPGGNQPQHF.

The chain employs TRBV29-1 and TRBJ1-3; perhaps TRBD1 as D (6 bases). CDR3 length: 15 amino acids. Trimming took 5 bases from V and 8 from J, leaving 22 bases between them. Per the germline V gene, CDR1 is SQVTM and CDR2 is ANQGSEA. This CDR3 reads CSVRAGQHSRDTIYF. CDR3 nucleotide sequence: TGCAGCGTTCGAGCAGGACAGCACTCTCGAGACACCATATATTTT.

This clonotype was observed a handful of times. V usage is TRBV11-2 and J usage is TRBJ2-3, with D maybe TRBD2 (6 bases). Germline assignment: CDR1 SGHAT and CDR2 FQNNGV. V lost 1 base to trimming and J lost 4 bases, with 12 bases between them. The CDR3 runs to 15 residues. The CDR3 coding sequence is TGTGCCAGCAGCTTAGGGCCCGGCGGGGCAGATACGCAGTATTTT. Amino acid sequence: CASSLGPGGADTQYF.

There are many counts of this clonotype. This rearrangement joins TRBV6-6 to TRBJ1-3; D unresolved. V lost 8 bases and J 6 bases, leaving 8 bases between the germline ends. The CDR3 extends over 11 amino acids. Germline lookup yields CDR1 MNHNY and CDR2 SVGAGI (reference sequence). The CDR3 reads CASGYQNTIYF. The DNA of the CDR3 is TGTGCCAGCGGCTATCAAAACACCATATATTTT.

For this clonotype: Possible read error: a much larger clone is one base away. The V gene is TRBV7-8, the J gene TRBJ1-5; no firm D call. The CDR3 is made up of 15 amino acids. Trimming cost V 0 bases and J 9 bases, with 15 bases left between them. CDR1 and CDR2 from the germline V gene are SGHVS and FQNEAQ. As DNA, the CDR3 is TGTGCCAGCAGCTTAGCAGTGGGAATGGGTCTGCCCCAGCATTTT. Residues: CASSLAVGMGLPQHF.

This chain joins TRBV29-1 and TRBJ2-3; D gene uncertain. Germline values: CDR1 SQVTM, CDR2 ANQGSEA. The CDR3 has 12 amino acids. The CDR3 reads CTVVGPGDTQYF. CDR3 bases: TGCACTGTTGTCGGGCCCGGGGATACGCAGTATTTT.

Comments on this clonotype: Compared with germline, one end of the junction differs, possibly owing to a read error. This sequence joins TRBV11-3 and TRBJ2-1, with 8 bases that match TRBD2. The CDR3 runs to 15 residues. Germline V CDR1 and CDR2: SGHNT, YENEEA. CDR3 sequence (DNA): TGTGCTAGCAGCCATGGGACTAGTGAGAGCCATGAGCAGTTCTTC. Its translation: CASSHGTSESHEQFF.

Concerning this clonotype: At one of its ends the junction is not consistent with the germline gene, which may arise from a read error. The rearrangement links TRBV11-2 to TRBJ1-4, with TRBD1 identical over 9 bases. The CDR3 has 13 residues. From germline, CDR1 is SGHAT and CDR2 FQNNGV. The CDR3 coding sequence is TGTACCAGTATAAGACAGGGGGAAGAAAAACTGTTTTTT. It encodes CTSIRQGEEKLFF.

As for this clonotype: Since a much larger clone is just one base distant, this may be a read error. The V and J genes are TRBV5-1 and TRBJ1-1, with 8 bases identical to TRBD1. Germline V gives CDR1 SGHRS, CDR2 YFSETQ. CDR3 length: 15 amino acids. CDR3 sequence: CASSRSQGGGTETFF. In DNA, the CDR3 is TGCGCCAGCAGCCGATCACAGGGGGGCGGCACTGAAACTTTCTTT. Variable domain in full (rest from reference TRBV5-1 and TRBJ1-1): KAGVTQTPRYLIKTRGQQVTLSCSPISGHRSVSWYQQTPGQGLQFLFEYFSETQRNKGNFPGRFSGRQFSNSRSEMNVSTLELGDSALYLCASSRSQGGGTETFFGQGTRLTVV.